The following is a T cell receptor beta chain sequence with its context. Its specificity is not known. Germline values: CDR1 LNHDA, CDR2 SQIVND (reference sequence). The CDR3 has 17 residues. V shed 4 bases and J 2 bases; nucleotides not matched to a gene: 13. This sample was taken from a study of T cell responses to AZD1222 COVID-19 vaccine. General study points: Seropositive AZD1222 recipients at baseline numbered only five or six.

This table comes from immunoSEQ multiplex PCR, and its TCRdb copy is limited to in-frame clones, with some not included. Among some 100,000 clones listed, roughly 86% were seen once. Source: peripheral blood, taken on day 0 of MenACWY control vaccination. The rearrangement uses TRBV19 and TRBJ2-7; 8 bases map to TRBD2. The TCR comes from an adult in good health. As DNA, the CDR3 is TGTGCCAGTAGTAAAGGTAGCGGGGTCCCGACCCCCTACGAGCAGTACTTC. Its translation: CASSKGSGVPTPYEQYF.